Listed here are 25 T cell receptor beta chains from one sample, sequenced in a study of shared clonotypes between healthy human individuals. Clones were read by immunoSEQ multiplex PCR, and TCRdb kept only the in-frame ones, dropping some. Here the sample spans 2 million to 2.5 million clones, roughly 93% being singletons. Sequenced material: naive CD4+ T cells from PBMCs. As for subset: CD45RA+ positively selected. These receptors came from a young man in good health. Some clones in this sample may be carry-over from other donors' samples.

This chain connects TRBV19 to TRBJ1-5; a possible D gene is TRBD1 (5 bases). The V gene's germline CDR1 is LNHDA and CDR2 SQIVND (reference sequence). V was pared by 7 bases and J by 6 bases, with 22 bases between. The CDR3 extends over 16 amino acids. The CDR3 sequence: CASTNTGTANSQPQHF. The CDR3 coding sequence is TGTGCCAGTACTAACACCGGGACGGCTAATTCTCAGCCCCAGCATTTT.

The gene calls are TRBV5-1 and TRBJ2-3; 8 bases agree with TRBD1. V trimming: 3 bases; J trimming: 1 base; junction bases outside the gene matches: 4. The CDR3 spans 15 residues. CDR1 SGHRS and CDR2 YFSETQ come from the germline V gene. The CDR3 loop reads CASSSRGLRTDTQYF. The CDR3 DNA is TGCGCCAGCAGCTCCAGGGGGCTACGCACAGATACGCAGTATTTT.

Worth noting for this clone: In the same sample, other DNA sequences code for this CDR3. The chain combines TRBV5-1 with TRBJ2-1, with a weak D call TRBD2 (6 bases). Germline V lookup: CDR1 SGHRS, CDR2 YFSETQ. The CDR3 extends over 15 amino acids. Trimming removed 0 bases from V and 1 base from J, with 8 bases in between. CDR3 region: CASSLDGSSYNEQFF. DNA for the CDR3: TGCGCCAGCAGCTTGGACGGGAGTTCCTACAATGAGCAGTTCTTC.

This clone was seen just once. This chain uses TRBV5-1 with TRBJ1-2; D gene unclear. Trimming took off 0 bases at V and 11 bases at J, with 8 bases between the two ends. This CDR3 region has 11 residues. Per the germline V gene, CDR1 is SGHRS and CDR2 is YFSETQ. CDR3 loop: CASSLDREYTF. CDR3 nucleotides: TGCGCCAGCAGCTTGGACAGAGAGTACACCTTC.

This clone came up once. The chain couples TRBV18 to TRBJ2-3; maybe TRBD2 (6 bases). The CDR3 is made up of 16 amino acids. Deletions cut 2 bases from V and 4 bases from J, with 16 bases between. The germline gives CDR1 KGHSH, CDR2 LQKENI. The CDR3 is CASSPLNGRNSDTQYF. The CDR3 DNA is TGTGCCAGCTCACCATTAAACGGGAGAAATTCAGATACGCAGTATTTT.

The V and J genes are TRBV5-1 and TRBJ2-7; D might be TRBD1 or TRBD2, each matching 5 bases. This CDR3 spans 15 amino acids. V was shortened by 4 bases and J by 2 bases, with 16 bases between the two germline ends. Germline loops: CDR1 SGHRS, CDR2 YFSETQ. In DNA, the CDR3 is TGCGCCAGCAGCGGGGCCGGGACCGGTACCTACGAGCAGTACTTC. This translates into CASSGAGTGTYEQYF.

The V and J genes are TRBV5-4 and TRBJ2-1; 11 nucleotides agree with TRBD2. Germline V gene data show CDR1 as SGHNT and CDR2 as YYREEE (reference sequence). This CDR3 is built from 15 residues. The V gene end was trimmed by 3 bases and the J gene end by 4 bases; junction bases not matched to a gene: 3. The CDR3 here is CASSSIAGGYNEQFF. For the CDR3, the DNA is TGTGCCAGCAGCTCCATAGCGGGAGGGTACAATGAGCAGTTCTTC. Filled out from reference TRBV5-4 and TRBJ2-1, the complete variable domain reads ETGVTQSPTHLIKTRGQQVTLRCSSQSGHNTVSWYQQALGQGPQFIFQYYREEENGRGNFPPRFSGLQFPNYSSELNVNALELDDSALYLCASSSIAGGYNEQFFGPGTRLTVL.

V gene TRBV5-1 combines with J gene TRBJ2-3, with D possibly TRBD2 on 5 matching bases. The germline CDR1 and CDR2 sequences are SGHRS and YFSETQ. Trimming left V 6 bases short and J 3 bases short, with 20 bases between. The CDR3 loop spans 16 amino acids. The CDR3 DNA is TGCGCCAGCAACCCCGCAACGCCTAGCCGGACAGATACGCAGTATTTT. It yields the protein CASNPATPSRTDTQYF.

In regard to this clone: The same CDR3 is also encoded by other DNA sequences in this sample. This chain uses TRBV28 with TRBJ1-1; D remains ambiguous. From germline, CDR1 is MDHEN and CDR2 SYDVKM. CDR3 length: 11 residues. Trimming pared 6 bases from V and 3 bases from J, leaving 5 bases between. CDR3 protein: CASSSYTEAFF. CDR3 coding DNA: TGTGCCAGCAGCTCCTACACTGAAGCTTTCTTT.

The chain uses TRBV4-2 and TRBJ2-6; D unresolved. V was shortened by 6 bases and J by 0 bases, with 15 bases between the two germline ends. The CDR3 is 17 residues long. Germline-derived CDR1 and CDR2 are LGHNA and YNFKEQ. The CDR3 region has the DNA TGTGCCAGCAGTCAAAGTCGGGCCTCCTCTGGGGCCAACGTCCTGACTTTC. Protein: CASSQSRASSGANVLTF.

The V and J genes are TRBV14 and TRBJ1-4; 7 bases map to TRBD1. The CDR3 loop spans 14 amino acids. Germline lookup yields CDR1 SGHDN and CDR2 FVKESK. The V and J ends lost 7 bases and 4 bases, in that order; junction bases with no gene match: 6. Here the CDR3 reads CASTSGQYNEKLFF. CDR3 nucleotide sequence: TGTGCCAGCACCTCGGGACAGTATAATGAAAAACTGTTTTTT.

The chain employs TRBV4-1 and TRBJ1-1; D possibly corresponds to TRBD1 (5 bases). V gave up 1 base and J gave up 5 bases, with 17 bases separating them. The CDR3 totals 16 residues. Germline-derived CDR1 and CDR2 are MGHRA and YSYEKL. The CDR3, as DNA: TGCGCCAGCAGCCAAGGGGCGTCGGGACTCGATACTGAAGCTTTCTTT. It codes for CASSQGASGLDTEAFF.

The chain joins TRBV6-5 to TRBJ2-5; 14 positions match TRBD2. Germline V gives CDR1 MNHEY, CDR2 SVGAGI. J was trimmed by 1 base and V by 5 bases; bases with no gene match: 0. The CDR3 extends over 15 amino acids. The CDR3 DNA reads TGTGCCAGCAGTGGGACTAGCGGGAGCCAAGAGACCCAGTACTTC. Amino acid sequence: CASSGTSGSQETQYF.

The sample holds a few counts of this clone. V gene TRBV5-1 combines with J gene TRBJ1-3; D is uncertain. CDR1 and CDR2 (germline): SGHRS, YFSETQ. The V gene lost 0 bases and the J gene lost 3 bases, with 13 bases spanning the gap. The CDR3 loop spans 16 amino acids. CDR3 bases: TGCGCCAGCAGCTTGGCCGGCAGTCGCTTTGGAAACACCATATATTTT. Protein product: CASSLAGSRFGNTIYF.

The DNA of the CDR3 is TGTGCCAGCAGTTGGGGTAATCAGCCCCAGCATTTT. This codes for CASSWGNQPQHF. J is TRBJ1-5 and V is TRBV2; D is undetermined. V was clipped by 5 bases and J by 4 bases, with 6 bases between them. This CDR3 has 12 amino acids. Germline V lookup: CDR1 SNHLY, CDR2 FYNNEI.

The gene calls are TRBV5-1 and TRBJ1-1; D is ambiguous. This CDR3 spans 15 amino acids. CDR1 and CDR2 (germline): SGHRS, YFSETQ. V was shortened by 1 base and J by 1 base, with 11 bases between the two germline ends. The DNA of the CDR3 is TGCGCCAGCAGCTTGTTTAGTCAGAAGAACACTGAAGCTTTCTTT. The encoded protein is CASSLFSQKNTEAFF.

The gene calls are TRBV19 and TRBJ2-3, with D maybe TRBD2 (5 bases). V was shortened by 2 bases and J by 2 bases, with 20 bases between the two germline ends. The CDR3 spans 18 residues. The V gene's germline CDR1 is LNHDA and CDR2 SQIVND (reference sequence). The CDR3 nucleotides are TGTGCCAGTAGTATATCTGTAAGGTCGGGAACGGCCACAGATACGCAGTATTTT. It codes for CASSISVRSGTATDTQYF.

The V call is TRBV7-2, the J call TRBJ2-3; the D is unclear. With 5 bases removed from V and 4 bases from J, the gap between germline ends came to 10 bases. CDR1 and CDR2 from the germline V gene are SGHTA and FQGNSA. The CDR3 has 13 residues. CDR3 in DNA: TGTGCCAGCAGCCGTGCCCGGGCAGATACGCAGTATTTT. Its translation: CASSRARADTQYF.

The chain is built from TRBV28 and TRBJ1-3; maybe TRBD1 (6 bases). CDR1 is MDHEN, CDR2 SYDVKM, per germline. The CDR3 covers 16 residues. V gave up 1 base and J gave up 0 bases, with 10 bases separating them. In DNA, the CDR3 is TGTGCCAGCAGTTTATTAACAGGGCCCTCTGGAAACACCATATATTTT. Translated: CASSLLTGPSGNTIYF.

The chain combines TRBV7-2 with TRBJ2-3; unclear D gene. The length of the CDR3 is 15 residues. Trimming took off 4 bases at V and 2 bases at J, with 13 bases between the two ends. Germline-derived CDR1 and CDR2 are SGHTA and FQGNSA. The DNA of the CDR3 is TGTGCCAGCAGCTATTCAGCTGGGATCACAGATACGCAGTATTTT. This translates into CASSYSAGITDTQYF.

The chain is built from TRBV5-1 and TRBJ2-5; 10 nucleotides match TRBD1. The CDR3 is 15 residues long. Germline V gene sequence: CDR1 SGHRS, CDR2 YFSETQ. Losses at the gene ends were 4 bases for V and 0 bases for J; bases not matched to a gene: 3. CDR3: CASSAGQGHQETQYF. The CDR3, as DNA: TGCGCCAGCAGCGCGGGACAGGGGCACCAAGAGACCCAGTACTTC.

The gene calls are TRBV15 and TRBJ2-7; no reliable D call. Germline CDR1 is LNHNV and CDR2 is YYDKDF (reference sequence). V was shortened by 1 base and J by 4 bases, with 5 bases between the two germline ends. The CDR3 is made up of 12 amino acids. The CDR3 DNA reads TGTGCCACCAGCAGAGTGCCTTACGAGCAGTACTTC. Residues: CATSRVPYEQYF.

The V call is TRBV9, the J call TRBJ2-1; 10 nucleotides agree with TRBD2. Germline loops: CDR1 SGDLS, CDR2 YYNGEE. V dropped 3 bases and J dropped 0; count of bases not matched to a gene: 12. This CDR3 comprises 19 residues. The CDR3 nucleotides read TGTGCCAGCAGCGGCGGGCTAGCGGGAGTGGGGCGCTCCTACAATGAGCAGTTCTTC. Translation: CASSGGLAGVGRSYNEQFF.

As concerns this clone: Other DNA sequences from this sample encode an identical CDR3 as well. The chain has TRBV28 and TRBJ1-1, with no clear D. Trimming pared 0 bases from V and 1 base from J, leaving 9 bases between. This CDR3 contains 15 residues. The germline gives CDR1 MDHEN, CDR2 SYDVKM. The CDR3 region is CASSLWRAENTEAFF. Written as DNA, the CDR3 is TGTGCCAGCAGTTTATGGAGGGCAGAGAACACTGAAGCTTTCTTT.

The chain has TRBV25-1 and TRBJ2-7, with TRBD1 identical over 7 bases. Germline V CDR1 and CDR2: MGHDK, SYGVNS. Trimming took 3 bases from V and 2 from J; bases not matched to a gene: 4. The CDR3 length is 14 residues. The CDR3 is CASSDAGGAYEQYF. The DNA of the CDR3 is TGTGCCAGCAGTGATGCAGGGGGAGCCTACGAGCAGTACTTC.